The rows below give T cell receptor beta chains drawn from one sample of a study of blood T cell repertoires in COVID-19. Clones were sequenced by immunoSEQ multiplex PCR, and TCRdb holds only the in-frame ones, with some missing. The table shows under 90,000 clones, with 75% to 90% occurring only once. What was sequenced was peripheral blood. The source is a woman aged 80 or over with active or convalescent COVID-19. CDR3s include the opening cysteine and the closing phenylalanine or tryptophan. Each record gives: D gene, clone size, V gene, J gene, CDR3 protein, CDR3 DNA. The D gene is left open where the match is weak. Size tells how often a clone was seen (once, few, many) or the class of an expanded clone, and some rows leave it out.

D gene: NA
clone size: NA
V gene: TRBV7-9
J gene: TRBJ2-1
CDR3 protein: CASGRYSYNEQFF
CDR3 DNA: TGTGCCAGCGGGCGTTACTCCTACAATGAGCAGTTCTTC

D gene: NA
clone size: NA
V gene: TRBV28
J gene: TRBJ1-1
CDR3 protein: CASSLNGQWNTEAFF
CDR3 DNA: TGTGCCAGCAGTTTAAATGGACAGTGGAACACTGAAGCTTTCTTT

D gene: TRBD1
clone size: NA
V gene: TRBV5-1
J gene: TRBJ1-6
CDR3 protein: CASSGTDSSYNSPLHF
CDR3 DNA: TGCGCCAGCAGCGGGACAGATAGCTCCTATAATTCACCCCTCCACTTT

D gene: NA
clone size: once
V gene: TRBV9
J gene: TRBJ1-1
CDR3 protein: CASSVEGRVGTEAFF
CDR3 DNA: TGTGCCAGCAGCGTGGAGGGCAGGGTGGGCACTGAAGCTTTCTTT

D gene: NA
clone size: few
V gene: TRBV2
J gene: TRBJ1-3
CDR3 protein: CASTLTVQAFSGNTIYF
CDR3 DNA: TGTGCCAGCACCCTGACCGTACAGGCTTTCTCTGGAAACACCATATATTTT

D gene: NA
clone size: once
V gene: TRBV24-1
J gene: TRBJ1-5
CDR3 protein: CATSAGDSSNQPQHF
CDR3 DNA: TGTGCCACCAGTGCGGGTGACAGTTCTAATCAGCCCCAGCATTTT

D gene: NA
clone size: NA
V gene: TRBV12-3/TRBV12-4
J gene: TRBJ1-1
CDR3 protein: CASSFSDTEAFF
CDR3 DNA: TGTGCCAGCAGTTTCTCCGACACTGAAGCTTTCTTT

D gene: NA
clone size: few
V gene: TRBV5-1
J gene: TRBJ2-7
CDR3 protein: CASSLDSGYEQYF
CDR3 DNA: TGCGCCAGCAGCTTAGATTCCGGGTATGAGCAGTACTTC

D gene: TRBD2
clone size: NA
V gene: TRBV5-4
J gene: TRBJ2-2
CDR3 protein: CASSEGLAGGNTGELFF
CDR3 DNA: TGTGCCAGCAGCGAGGGACTAGCGGGAGGGAACACCGGGGAGCTGTTTTTT

D gene: TRBD2
clone size: NA
V gene: TRBV7-9
J gene: TRBJ2-2
CDR3 protein: CASRVLAGIANTGELFF
CDR3 DNA: TGTGCCAGCAGGGTCCTAGCGGGTATCGCGAACACCGGGGAGCTGTTTTTT

D gene: NA
clone size: NA
V gene: TRBV7-3
J gene: TRBJ2-1
CDR3 protein: CASSLTVQDNEQFF
CDR3 DNA: TGTGCCAGCAGCTTAACGGTACAAGACAATGAGCAGTTCTTC

D gene: TRBD1
clone size: once
V gene: TRBV6-4
J gene: TRBJ2-6
CDR3 protein: CASSESTGGAGANVLTF
CDR3 DNA: TGTGCCAGCAGTGAATCCACAGGGGGCGCGGGGGCCAACGTCCTGACTTTC

D gene: NA
clone size: NA
V gene: TRBV7-8
J gene: TRBJ1-1
CDR3 protein: CASSLVVATNTEAFF
CDR3 DNA: TGTGCCAGCAGCTTAGTAGTCGCAACTAACACTGAAGCTTTCTTT

D gene: NA
clone size: NA
V gene: TRBV14
J gene: TRBJ1-1
CDR3 protein: CASRGPGDTEAFF
CDR3 DNA: TGTGCCAGCAGAGGACCAGGGGATACTGAAGCTTTCTTT

D gene: TRBD2
clone size: NA
V gene: TRBV7-2
J gene: TRBJ2-7
CDR3 protein: CASSAGGVITGYEQYF
CDR3 DNA: TGTGCCAGCAGCGCCGGGGGGGTGATCACAGGGTACGAGCAGTACTTC

D gene: NA
clone size: NA
V gene: TRBV25-1
J gene: TRBJ1-2
CDR3 protein: CASSEYEDDGYTF
CDR3 DNA: TGTGCCAGCAGTGAATATGAGGATGATGGCTACACCTTC

D gene: TRBD2
clone size: NA
V gene: TRBV6-5
J gene: TRBJ2-5
CDR3 protein: CASKRTSGGEETQYF
CDR3 DNA: TGTGCCAGCAAAAGGACTAGCGGGGGGGAAGAGACCCAGTACTTC

D gene: TRBD1
clone size: NA
V gene: TRBV3-1/TRBV3-2
J gene: TRBJ2-7
CDR3 protein: CASGETGGYEQYF
CDR3 DNA: TGTGCCAGCGGAGAAACAGGGGGCTACGAGCAGTACTTC

D gene: NA
clone size: NA
V gene: TRBV7-2
J gene: TRBJ1-3
CDR3 protein: CASSLNSGDWGNTIYF
CDR3 DNA: TGTGCCAGCAGCTTAAATTCGGGGGATTGGGGAAACACCATATATTTT

D gene: NA
clone size: NA
V gene: TRBV11-3
J gene: TRBJ2-7
CDR3 protein: CASSLAGSYEQYF
CDR3 DNA: TGTGCCAGCAGCTTAGCAGGGTCCTACGAGCAGTACTTC

D gene: TRBD2
clone size: NA
V gene: TRBV3-1/TRBV3-2
J gene: TRBJ2-7
CDR3 protein: CASSAMGLEFSEQYF
CDR3 DNA: TGTGCCAGCTCAGCCATGGGACTAGAATTCTCCGAGCAGTACTTC

D gene: NA
clone size: many
V gene: TRBV30
J gene: TRBJ1-6
CDR3 protein: CAWGKDRRNSPLHF
CDR3 DNA: TGTGCCTGGGGTAAGGACAGAAGGAATTCACCCCTCCACTTT

D gene: NA
clone size: few
V gene: TRBV21-1
J gene: TRBJ1-5
CDR3 protein: CASSNGKGALDQPQHF
CDR3 DNA: TGTGCCAGCAGCAATGGGAAGGGGGCACTCGATCAGCCCCAGCATTTT

D gene: TRBD2
clone size: NA
V gene: TRBV7-2
J gene: TRBJ2-5
CDR3 protein: CASSFAGGRETQYF
CDR3 DNA: TGTGCCAGCAGCTTTGCGGGGGGGCGAGAGACCCAGTACTTC

D gene: NA
clone size: NA
V gene: TRBV6-4
J gene: TRBJ1-4
CDR3 protein: CASRHLGVSVTNEKLFF
CDR3 DNA: TGTGCCAGCAGGCACCTAGGGGTGAGCGTAACTAATGAAAAACTGTTTTTT

D gene: TRBD1
clone size: NA
V gene: TRBV2
J gene: TRBJ1-4
CDR3 protein: CASSIQGAREKLFF
CDR3 DNA: TGTGCCAGCAGTATACAGGGGGCTCGGGAAAAACTGTTTTTT

D gene: TRBD2
clone size: NA
V gene: TRBV7-9
J gene: TRBJ2-5
CDR3 protein: CASSFVPSGQETQYF
CDR3 DNA: TGTGCCAGCAGCTTCGTGCCTAGCGGGCAAGAGACCCAGTACTTC

D gene: NA
clone size: NA
V gene: TRBV3-1/TRBV3-2
J gene: TRBJ1-1
CDR3 protein: CASSQGWGAEAFF
CDR3 DNA: TGTGCCAGCAGCCAGGGATGGGGGGCTGAAGCTTTCTTT

D gene: TRBD1
clone size: NA
V gene: TRBV7-2
J gene: TRBJ2-7
CDR3 protein: CASSFGTGVPYEQYF
CDR3 DNA: TGTGCCAGCAGCTTCGGGACAGGGGTTCCCTACGAGCAGTACTTC

D gene: NA
clone size: NA
V gene: TRBV24-1
J gene: TRBJ1-1
CDR3 protein: CATIKGLMNTEAFF
CDR3 DNA: TGTGCCACCATAAAGGGACTCATGAACACTGAAGCTTTCTTT

D gene: NA
clone size: NA
V gene: TRBV10-3
J gene: TRBJ1-6
CDR3 protein: CAISEIRDNSPLHF
CDR3 DNA: TGTGCCATCAGTGAAATTCGGGATAATTCACCCCTCCACTTT

D gene: NA
clone size: NA
V gene: TRBV27
J gene: TRBJ2-2
CDR3 protein: CASSFLGRTSGTGELFF
CDR3 DNA: TGTGCCAGCAGTTTTTTAGGAAGGACGTCGGGGACCGGGGAGCTGTTTTTT

D gene: NA
clone size: NA
V gene: TRBV10-3
J gene: TRBJ1-2
CDR3 protein: CAIKKDSTGVYGYTF
CDR3 DNA: TGTGCCATCAAAAAAGACTCGACAGGAGTCTATGGCTACACCTTC

D gene: NA
clone size: NA
V gene: TRBV7-2
J gene: TRBJ2-1
CDR3 protein: CASSPPRAYNEQFF
CDR3 DNA: TGTGCCAGCAGCCCCCCGAGGGCCTACAATGAGCAGTTCTTC

D gene: TRBD1
clone size: NA
V gene: TRBV14
J gene: TRBJ2-7
CDR3 protein: CASSPGQGAVDEQYF
CDR3 DNA: TGTGCCAGCAGCCCGGGACAGGGGGCGGTCGACGAGCAGTACTTC

D gene: NA
clone size: NA
V gene: TRBV25-1
J gene: TRBJ2-7
CDR3 protein: CASIGAADEQYF
CDR3 DNA: TGTGCCAGCATAGGGGCCGCAGACGAGCAGTACTTC

D gene: TRBD2
clone size: NA
V gene: TRBV3-1/TRBV3-2
J gene: TRBJ2-5
CDR3 protein: CASSQDWGLAGQETQYF
CDR3 DNA: TGTGCCAGCAGCCAAGATTGGGGACTAGCGGGGCAAGAGACCCAGTACTTC

D gene: NA
clone size: NA
V gene: TRBV5-4
J gene: TRBJ2-7
CDR3 protein: CASSLHPTYEQYF
CDR3 DNA: TGTGCCAGCAGCTTGCATCCTACCTACGAGCAGTACTTC

D gene: NA
clone size: NA
V gene: TRBV24-1
J gene: TRBJ1-5
CDR3 protein: CATGLLKGEGRLYSNQPQHF
CDR3 DNA: TGTGCCACCGGGCTGCTTAAGGGCGAGGGCAGGTTATATAGCAATCAGCCCCAGCATTTT

D gene: TRBD1
clone size: NA
V gene: TRBV7-3
J gene: TRBJ1-1
CDR3 protein: CASNTLQGGNTEAFF
CDR3 DNA: TGTGCCAGCAACACTTTGCAGGGGGGGAACACTGAAGCTTTCTTT

D gene: TRBD2
clone size: NA
V gene: TRBV9
J gene: TRBJ2-2
CDR3 protein: CASGGPGLAGVHNTGELFF
CDR3 DNA: TGTGCCAGTGGGGGACCGGGACTAGCGGGAGTACATAACACCGGGGAGCTGTTTTTT

D gene: TRBD2
clone size: once
V gene: TRBV7-2
J gene: TRBJ2-3
CDR3 protein: CASSLAGTSFVDTQYF
CDR3 DNA: TGTGCCAGCAGCTTAGCCGGGACTAGTTTTGTTGATACGCAGTATTTT

D gene: TRBD2
clone size: NA
V gene: TRBV10-3
J gene: TRBJ2-1
CDR3 protein: CAISESGGGTSAHNEQFF
CDR3 DNA: TGTGCCATCAGTGAGTCAGGGGGGGGGACTAGCGCTCACAATGAGCAGTTCTTC

D gene: TRBD1
clone size: NA
V gene: TRBV27
J gene: TRBJ1-1
CDR3 protein: CASSLSAGGQTEAFF
CDR3 DNA: TGTGCCAGCAGTTTATCTGCAGGGGGCCAGACTGAAGCTTTCTTT

D gene: NA
clone size: NA
V gene: TRBV27
J gene: TRBJ2-5
CDR3 protein: CASSLIAEGTQYF
CDR3 DNA: TGTGCCAGCAGTTTAATCGCTGAGGGGACCCAGTACTTC

D gene: NA
clone size: few
V gene: TRBV6-5
J gene: TRBJ2-3
CDR3 protein: CASSYSIRGAYTQYF
CDR3 DNA: TGTGCCAGCAGTTACTCGATTCGGGGGGCATATACGCAGTATTTT

D gene: TRBD2
clone size: few
V gene: TRBV19
J gene: TRBJ2-2
CDR3 protein: CASSTTGVAGGTGELFF
CDR3 DNA: TGTGCCAGTAGCACTACAGGGGTAGCGGGAGGAACCGGGGAGCTGTTTTTT

D gene: NA
clone size: once
V gene: TRBV4-3
J gene: TRBJ2-2
CDR3 protein: CASSQDRLASGELFF
CDR3 DNA: TGCGCCAGCAGCCAAGATCGTTTAGCGAGCGGGGAGCTGTTTTTT

D gene: NA
clone size: NA
V gene: TRBV11-2
J gene: TRBJ1-2
CDR3 protein: CASSYGPTANQGGYTF
CDR3 DNA: TGTGCCAGCAGCTACGGACCTACAGCCAACCAGGGAGGCTACACCTTC

D gene: TRBD1
clone size: NA
V gene: TRBV4-3
J gene: TRBJ1-2
CDR3 protein: CASSQGIGGRGLGYTF
CDR3 DNA: TGCGCCAGCAGCCAAGGAATAGGGGGCAGGGGGCTTGGCTACACCTTC

D gene: NA
clone size: few
V gene: TRBV7-9
J gene: TRBJ1-4
CDR3 protein: CASSVGGGQLFF
CDR3 DNA: TGTGCCAGCAGCGTAGGGGGAGGTCAACTGTTTTTT

D gene: NA
clone size: NA
V gene: TRBV29-1
J gene: TRBJ1-1
CDR3 protein: CSALRSRGTEAFF
CDR3 DNA: TGCAGCGCCCTCCGGTCTAGAGGCACTGAAGCTTTCTTT

D gene: TRBD1
clone size: NA
V gene: TRBV6-6
J gene: TRBJ2-2
CDR3 protein: CASSPTGYGNRELFF
CDR3 DNA: TGTGCCAGCAGCCCGACAGGGTACGGGAACCGGGAGCTGTTTTTT

D gene: TRBD2
clone size: NA
V gene: TRBV3-1/TRBV3-2
J gene: TRBJ2-4
CDR3 protein: CASSPTSGGDLGNIQYF
CDR3 DNA: TGTGCCAGCAGCCCCACTAGCGGGGGGGACCTCGGGAACATTCAGTACTTC

D gene: TRBD2
clone size: NA
V gene: TRBV30
J gene: TRBJ2-1
CDR3 protein: CAWSRTSGSREQFF
CDR3 DNA: TGTGCCTGGAGTAGGACTAGCGGGTCTCGTGAGCAGTTCTTC